This TCR beta chain was found in a study of T cell responses to AZD1222 COVID-19 vaccine. The CDR3 totals 15 residues. Germline-derived CDR1 and CDR2 are KGHDR and SFDVKD. V lost 1 base and J 4 bases, leaving 12 bases between the germline ends. A single count supports this clone. Assay used: immunoSEQ multiplex PCR; TCRdb lists only in-frame clones, some missing. The sample yields about 180,000 clones, about 90% seen once. The chain has TRBV24-1 and TRBJ2-5, with D possibly matching TRBD1 (7 bases). This TCR was sampled from an adult who received the AZD1222 COVID-19 vaccine. Sequencing was performed on peripheral blood, taken 28 days after the second AZD1222 dose. CDR3 DNA sequence: TGTGCCACCAGTGATTTCCAGGGGGGTAGAGAGACCCAGTACTTC. Translation: CATSDFQGGRETQYF.